This T cell receptor (beta chain) comes out of a study of somatic mutations in cytotoxic T cells in rheumatoid arthritis. Study-level results: Increasing age coincided with elevated CD8+ clonality among rheumatoid arthritis patients, though not among healthy controls.

CDR1 MGHDK and CDR2 SYGVNS come from the germline V gene. The germline V and J ends were trimmed by 5 bases and 0 bases, with 10 bases remaining between them. The CDR3 totals 14 residues. Produced via immunoSEQ multiplex PCR; TCRdb's table is partial and in-frame only. The repertoire holds roughly 20,000 clones, with about 68% as singletons. A remark on this clone: Antigen unknown.

The rearrangement uses TRBV25-1 and TRBJ2-5, with D unclear. Sequences were obtained from CD8+ T cells sorted from blood. The TCR originated in a man aged 60 to 75 in good health. The CDR3 region is CASSLTQYQETQYF. CDR3 nucleotide sequence: TGTGCCAGCAGTCTGACTCAGTACCAAGAGACCCAGTACTTC.